The 20 T cell receptor beta chains below were found in one sample sequenced in a study of human T cells and chemical hapten exposure. TCRdb reprocessed the RACE reads via MiXCR and lists one record per CDR3 protein. The sample consists of about 340,000 distinct CDR3 sequences, under 8% of them appearing once. Regarding time point: patch test 1, 2 weeks after DPC sensitization. Regarding treatment: therapeutic diphenylcyclopropenone sensitization with weekly scalp DPC. Material: whole blood, obtained in connection with sensitization to the hapten diphenylcyclopropenone (DPC). The receptor set was obtained from a woman between 18 and 29 years old with alopecia areata. Some clones in this sample may be carry-over from other donors' samples.

This clonotype was recorded a few times. The chain recombines TRBV6-5 with TRBJ1-3, with D uncertain. Germline CDR1 and CDR2: MNHEY and SVGAGI. The CDR3 consists of 15 residues. V was clipped by 2 bases and J by 0 bases, with 8 bases between them. The CDR3: CASSYEGSSGNTIYF. CDR3 DNA: TGTGCCAGCAGTTACGAGGGAAGCTCTGGAAACACCATATATTTT.

This clonotype appeared many times. The genes are TRBV11-2 and TRBJ2-3, with D unresolved. The V and J ends lost 5 bases and 6 bases respectively, with 6 bases between them. The CDR3 has 11 residues. Germline assignment: CDR1 SGHAT and CDR2 FQNNGV. In nucleotides, the CDR3 is TGTGCCAGCAGCCACCCGGATACGCAGTATTTT. Its translation: CASSHPDTQYF.

This clonotype has a count of ten or more. This chain uses TRBV13 with TRBJ1-3, with D possibly being TRBD1 (6 bases). Germline-derived CDR1 and CDR2 are PRHDT and FYEKMQ (reference sequence). The CDR3 runs 15 residues. The germline V and J ends were trimmed by 0 bases and 3 bases, with 9 bases remaining between them. CDR3 amino acids: CASSLGQGYGNTIYF. The DNA of the CDR3 is TGTGCCAGCAGCTTAGGCCAGGGGTATGGAAACACCATATATTTT.

This clonotype has a handful of counts. The J gene is TRBJ1-5, the V gene TRBV5-6; D remains unclear. CDR1 and CDR2 (germline): SGHDT, YYEEEE. There are 16 residues in the CDR3. Trimming took 2 bases from V and 2 from J, leaving 14 bases between them. The CDR3 nucleotides read TGTGCCAGCAGCTTCGGCAGCCACACGGGCAATCAGCCCCAGCATTTT. It translates to CASSFGSHTGNQPQHF.

This clonotype was seen at least ten times. The chain has TRBV12-3 or TRBV12-4 and TRBJ2-5; maybe TRBD2 (7 bases). Between the trimmed V and J ends, which lost 3 bases and 4 bases, there was a span of 12 bases. The CDR3 loop spans 14 amino acids. The CDR3 region has the DNA TGTGCCAGCAGTTTCGGGGGCGGGGGAGAGACCCAGTACTTC. Encoded protein: CASSFGGGGETQYF.

This chain uses TRBV5-4 with TRBJ2-5; no reliable D call. The CDR3 is 13 residues long. Per the germline V gene, CDR1 is SGHNT and CDR2 is YYREEE (reference sequence). With 0 bases removed from V and 4 bases from J, the gap between germline ends came to 7 bases. CDR3 coding DNA: TGTGCCAGCAGCTTGGAAGGGCTAGAGACCCAGTACTTC. Its protein is CASSLEGLETQYF.

This clonotype was observed many times. The chain employs TRBV6-5 and TRBJ1-6; D remains ambiguous. The V and J ends lost 8 bases and 4 bases respectively, with 12 bases between them. The CDR3 consists of 14 residues. Germline values: CDR1 MNHEY, CDR2 SVGAGI. CDR3 residues: CASRTGGYNSPLHF. Here the CDR3 DNA reads TGTGCCAGCCGAACGGGTGGTTATAATTCACCCCTCCACTTT.

This sequence joins TRBV5-1 and TRBJ2-4, with 7 bases aligning to TRBD1. J was trimmed by 8 bases and V by 6 bases; bases with no gene match: 2. Germline CDR1 is SGHRS and CDR2 is YFSETQ. The CDR3 sequence is 11 residues long. CDR3 in amino acids: CASTTGDIQYF. Written as DNA, the CDR3 is TGCGCCAGCACAACAGGGGACATTCAGTACTTC.

The sample holds a few counts of this clonotype. V gene TRBV7-8 combines with J gene TRBJ2-1; D is possibly TRBD2 (5 bases). Germline V gene lookup returns CDR1 SGHVS and CDR2 FQNEAQ. The CDR3 extends over 15 amino acids. V shed 6 bases and J shed 0 bases, with 12 bases lying between them. CDR3 region: CASSPLGDSYNEQFF. CDR3 coding DNA: TGTGCCAGCAGTCCCCTCGGGGACTCCTACAATGAGCAGTTCTTC.

This clonotype was detected ten times or more. V is TRBV7-2 and J is TRBJ2-5, with 8 bases aligning to TRBD2. CDR1 and CDR2 (germline): SGHTA, FQGNSA. The ends lost 7 bases at V and 4 bases at J; junction bases unmatched: 8. This CDR3 contains 14 residues. Here the CDR3 DNA reads TGTGCCAGCAACCCAAGCGGGGGCAGAGAGACCCAGTACTTC. Amino acids: CASNPSGGRETQYF.

This clonotype came up a few times. This chain uses TRBV6-5 with TRBJ2-3, with TRBD2 matching 9 bases. Germline CDR1 and CDR2: MNHEY and SVGAGI. The CDR3 totals 20 residues. The V gene end was trimmed by 2 bases and the J gene end by 0 bases; junction bases not matched to a gene: 15. In DNA form, the CDR3 reads TGTGCCAGCAGTTACAAAGAGGGGCTAGCGGGGATCCCTAGCACAGATACGCAGTATTTT. Protein: CASSYKEGLAGIPSTDTQYF.

In nucleotides, the CDR3 is TGTGCCAGCAAACAGATTAACACTGAAGCTTTCTTT. Translated, it gives CASKQINTEAFF. The chain uses TRBV2 and TRBJ1-1, with unresolved D. Germline CDR1 is SNHLY and CDR2 is FYNNEI. This CDR3 comprises 12 residues. V lost 7 bases and J 2 bases, leaving 8 bases between the germline ends.

In this sample, this clonotype turned up a few times. The chain combines TRBV7-9 with TRBJ2-7; 9 nucleotides match TRBD2. The CDR3 has 17 amino acids. Germline V gives CDR1 SEHNR, CDR2 FQNEAQ (reference sequence). The J segment lost 3 bases and the V segment lost 5 bases, leaving 14 bases of the junction unmatched. CDR3 sequence: CASSPGKRGATFYEQYF. In DNA form, the CDR3 reads TGTGCCAGCAGCCCAGGGAAGCGGGGGGCAACTTTCTACGAGCAGTACTTC.

This clonotype turned up a few times. This chain connects TRBV7-9 to TRBJ2-6; the D is unclear. The germline V gene encodes CDR1 SEHNR and CDR2 FQNEAQ (reference sequence). This CDR3 is 17 amino acids long. V was shortened by 5 bases and J by 0 bases, with 14 bases between the two germline ends. The CDR3 nucleotides are TGTGCCAGCAGCCCCGTACCCAAGTCCTCTGGGGCCAACGTCCTGACTTTC. This translates into CASSPVPKSSGANVLTF.

The chain uses TRBV5-1 and TRBJ2-5, with TRBD2 as a possible D gene (6 bases). The germline gives CDR1 SGHRS, CDR2 YFSETQ. The CDR3 is 15 amino acids. The V and J ends lost 5 bases and 1 base respectively, with 15 bases between them. The CDR3, as DNA: TGCGCCAGCAGTATTACCGCGGGGATCCAAGAGACCCAGTACTTC. Encoded protein: CASSITAGIQETQYF.

This chain uses TRBV12-3 or TRBV12-4 with TRBJ2-2; tentatively, D is TRBD1 (6 bases). V was shortened by 3 bases and J by 7 bases, with 15 bases between the two germline ends. This CDR3 contains 15 residues. The CDR3 protein is CASSFRAGAIGELFF. The CDR3 DNA is TGTGCCAGCAGTTTCCGGGCAGGGGCCATCGGGGAGCTGTTTTTT.

J is TRBJ1-4 and V is TRBV6-5; 7 bases are a match to TRBD1. Germline V gene lookup returns CDR1 MNHEY and CDR2 SVGAGI. CDR3 length: 15 residues. Losses at the gene ends were 0 bases for V and 6 bases for J; bases not matched to a gene: 4. The CDR3 coding sequence is TGTGCCAGCAGTTACTCGGGGACAGCAGATGAAAAACTGTTTTTT. Translation gives CASSYSGTADEKLFF.

This chain joins TRBV12-3 or TRBV12-4 and TRBJ1-3; D is ambiguous. The CDR3 has 13 residues. Trimming removed 4 bases at V and 3 bases at J, with 7 bases between. The CDR3 protein is CASSWGIGNTIYF. The CDR3 nucleotides are TGTGCCAGCAGTTGGGGAATTGGAAACACCATATATTTT.

This clonotype was seen repeatedly, ten times or more. The genes are TRBV6-6 and TRBJ2-3; D not certain. Trimming removed 4 bases at V and 0 bases at J, with 8 bases between. This CDR3 comprises 14 residues. Looked up from germline, CDR1 is MNHNY and CDR2 is SVGAGI (reference sequence). The CDR3 DNA reads as TGTGCCAGCAGTTTTTCTTCGAGCACAGATACGCAGTATTTT. It specifies CASSFSSSTDTQYF.

The chain is built from TRBV2 and TRBJ2-1; TRBD2 might be the D (5 bases). CDR1 and CDR2 from the germline V gene are SNHLY and FYNNEI. Between the trimmed V and J ends, which lost 7 bases and 8 bases, there was a span of 27 bases. There are 17 residues in the CDR3. The CDR3 nucleotides are TGTGCCAGCATGGAGACGAAGGACTCCCTCCTGGTGGATGAGCAGTTCTTC. This translates into CASMETKDSLLVDEQFF.